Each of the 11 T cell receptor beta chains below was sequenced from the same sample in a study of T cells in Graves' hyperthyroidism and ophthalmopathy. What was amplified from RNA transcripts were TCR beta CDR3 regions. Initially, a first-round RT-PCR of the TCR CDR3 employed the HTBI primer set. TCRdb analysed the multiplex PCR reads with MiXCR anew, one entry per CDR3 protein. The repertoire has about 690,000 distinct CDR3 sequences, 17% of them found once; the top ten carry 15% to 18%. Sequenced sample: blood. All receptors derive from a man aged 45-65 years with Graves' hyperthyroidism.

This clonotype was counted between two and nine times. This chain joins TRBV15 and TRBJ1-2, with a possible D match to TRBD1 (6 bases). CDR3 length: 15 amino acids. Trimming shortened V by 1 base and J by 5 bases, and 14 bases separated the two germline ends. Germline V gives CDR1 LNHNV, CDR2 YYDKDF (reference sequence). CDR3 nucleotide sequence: TGTGCCACCAGCAGAGCTACGGACAGTCAATATGGCTACACCTTC. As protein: CATSRATDSQYGYTF.

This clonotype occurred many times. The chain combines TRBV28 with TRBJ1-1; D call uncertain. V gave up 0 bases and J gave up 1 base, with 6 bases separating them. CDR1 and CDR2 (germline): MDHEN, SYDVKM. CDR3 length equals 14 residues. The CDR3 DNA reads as TGTGCCAGCAGTTTATGGGAGCCGAACACTGAAGCTTTCTTT. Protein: CASSLWEPNTEAFF.

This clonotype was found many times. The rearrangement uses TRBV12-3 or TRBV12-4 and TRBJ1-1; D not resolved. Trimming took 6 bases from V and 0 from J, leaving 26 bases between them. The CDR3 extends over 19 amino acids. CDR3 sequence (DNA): TGTGCCAGCAGCCAACGCCTTGGGGTTTTCTCGGAGATGAACACTGAAGCTTTCTTT. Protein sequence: CASSQRLGVFSEMNTEAFF.

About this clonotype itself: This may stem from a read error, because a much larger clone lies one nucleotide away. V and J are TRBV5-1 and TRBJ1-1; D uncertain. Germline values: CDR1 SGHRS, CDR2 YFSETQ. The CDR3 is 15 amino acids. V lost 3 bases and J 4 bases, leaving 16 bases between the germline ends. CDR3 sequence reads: CASSSDGPGGTEAFF. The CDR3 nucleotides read TGCGCCAGCAGCTCGGACGGGCCCGGCGGCACTGAAGCTTTCTTT.

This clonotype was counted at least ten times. The DNA of the CDR3 is TGTGCCAGCAGTTTTCTCTGGACAGGGGACAATGAGCAGTTCTTC. Protein: CASSFLWTGDNEQFF. V is TRBV12-3 or TRBV12-4 and J is TRBJ2-1, with 9 positions matching TRBD1. The length of the CDR3 is 15 residues. With 3 bases clipped from V and 5 bases from J, the junction kept 5 bases outside the gene matches.

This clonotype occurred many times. The CDR3 bases are TGTGCCAGCAGTTTATTAGGGACTACCAACAATGAGCAGTTCTTC. This sequence encodes CASSLLGTTNNEQFF. The chain employs TRBV27 and TRBJ2-1, with TRBD2 identical over 7 bases. The CDR3 extends over 15 amino acids. J gave up 5 bases and V 1 base, and 5 bases lay outside the gene matches. From germline, CDR1 is MNHEY and CDR2 SMNVEV (reference sequence).

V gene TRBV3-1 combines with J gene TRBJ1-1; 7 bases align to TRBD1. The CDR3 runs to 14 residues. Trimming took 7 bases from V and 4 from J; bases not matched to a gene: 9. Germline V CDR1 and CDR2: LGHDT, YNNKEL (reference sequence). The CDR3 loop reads CASKTGQRGTEAFF. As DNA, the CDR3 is TGTGCCAGCAAAACGGGACAGCGAGGCACTGAAGCTTTCTTT.

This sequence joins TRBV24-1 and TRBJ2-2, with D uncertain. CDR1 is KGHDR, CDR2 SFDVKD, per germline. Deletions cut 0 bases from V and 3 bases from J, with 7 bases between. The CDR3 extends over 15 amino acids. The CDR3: CATSDLSSDTGELFF. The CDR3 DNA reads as TGTGCCACCAGTGATTTGAGTTCGGACACCGGGGAGCTGTTTTTT.

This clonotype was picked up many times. CDR3 sequence reads: CASSPPGFEQYF. CDR3 DNA: TGTGCCAGCAGTCCCCCGGGGTTCGAGCAGTACTTC. The chain combines TRBV7-2 with TRBJ2-7; D possibly corresponds to TRBD2 (5 bases). Trimming took off 6 bases at V and 6 bases at J, with 12 bases between the two ends. The CDR3 is 12 amino acids. Germline lookup yields CDR1 SGHTA and CDR2 FQGNSA.

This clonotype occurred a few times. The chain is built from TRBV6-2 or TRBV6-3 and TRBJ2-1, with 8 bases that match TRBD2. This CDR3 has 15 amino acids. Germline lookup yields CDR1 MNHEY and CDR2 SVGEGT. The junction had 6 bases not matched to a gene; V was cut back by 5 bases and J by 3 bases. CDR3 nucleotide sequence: TGTGCCAGCAGTAACATAGCGGGACTCTACAATGAGCAGTTCTTC. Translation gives CASSNIAGLYNEQFF.

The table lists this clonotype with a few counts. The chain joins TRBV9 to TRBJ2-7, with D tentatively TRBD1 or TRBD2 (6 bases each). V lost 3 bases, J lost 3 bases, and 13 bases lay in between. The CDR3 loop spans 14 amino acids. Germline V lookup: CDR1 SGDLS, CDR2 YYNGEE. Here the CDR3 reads CASSAGGYLYEQYF. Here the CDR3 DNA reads TGTGCCAGCAGCGCCGGGGGCTACCTCTACGAGCAGTACTTC.